Given below is one T cell receptor (beta chain) in context. Its specificity is not known. This may arise from a read error, as a much more abundant clone is one base away. The sample belongs to a study of breast tumors, draining lymph nodes, adjacent tissues. General study results and limits: Compared with lymph nodes, tumors were less diverse; compared with nontumor tissue, more. Luminal-like breast cancer showed significantly greater tumor-nontumor repertoire similarity than basal-like breast cancer did.

The CDR3 runs to 15 residues. V gave up 3 bases and J gave up 2 bases; unmatched junction bases: 4. Using its own MiXCR run on the multiplex PCR reads, TCRdb lists one record per CDR3 protein. The table shows fewer than 250,000 distinct CDR3 sequences, with about 34% occurring only once. Axillary draining lymph nodes of breast cancer patients supplied the node samples. Sequenced: axillary lymph node tissue. V usage is TRBV12-3 or TRBV12-4 and J usage is TRBJ2-1; 7 bases match TRBD2. This TCR derives from a female donor with breast cancer. Some clones in this sample may be carry-over from other donors' samples. In DNA form, the CDR3 reads TGTGCCAGCAGTTTCGGCGGGAGCGCCTACAATGAGCAGTTCTTC. Encoded protein: CASSFGGSAYNEQFF.